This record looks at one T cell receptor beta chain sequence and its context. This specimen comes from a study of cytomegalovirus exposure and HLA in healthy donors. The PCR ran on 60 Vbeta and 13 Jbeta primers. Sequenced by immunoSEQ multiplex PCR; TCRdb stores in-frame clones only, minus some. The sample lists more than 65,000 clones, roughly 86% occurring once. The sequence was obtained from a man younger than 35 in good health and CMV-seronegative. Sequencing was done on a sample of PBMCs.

In DNA, the CDR3 is TGTGCCAGCAGTTACTTTGCGGGAGATTACAATGAGCAGTTCTTC. As protein: CASSYFAGDYNEQFF. The genes are TRBV6-5 and TRBJ2-1; TRBD2 aligns across 7 bases. After removal of 1 base from V and 4 bases from J, the junction contained 4 bases not matched to a gene. The CDR3 loop spans 15 amino acids. From germline, CDR1 is MNHEY and CDR2 SVGAGI.